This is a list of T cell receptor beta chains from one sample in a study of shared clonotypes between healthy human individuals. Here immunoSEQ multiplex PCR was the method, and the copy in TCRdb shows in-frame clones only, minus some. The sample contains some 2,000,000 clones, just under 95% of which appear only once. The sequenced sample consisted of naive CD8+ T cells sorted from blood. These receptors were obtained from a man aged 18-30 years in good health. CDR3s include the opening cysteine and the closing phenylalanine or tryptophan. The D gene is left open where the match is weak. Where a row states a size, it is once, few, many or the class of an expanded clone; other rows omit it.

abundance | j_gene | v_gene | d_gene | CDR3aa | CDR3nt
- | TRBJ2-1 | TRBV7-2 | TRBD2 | CASSLWSSGKYNEQFF | TGTGCCAGCAGCTTATGGTCTAGCGGGAAATACAATGAGCAGTTCTTC
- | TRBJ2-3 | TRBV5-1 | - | CASSFYSGGTDTQYF | TGCGCCAGCAGCTTTTATAGCGGAGGCACAGATACGCAGTATTTT
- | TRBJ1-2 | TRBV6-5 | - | CASSYLPGTRYGYTF | TGTGCCAGCAGTTACTTGCCTGGGACCCGCTATGGCTACACCTTC
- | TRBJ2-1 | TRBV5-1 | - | CASSFSNEQFF | TGCGCCAGCAGCTTTTCCAATGAGCAGTTCTTC
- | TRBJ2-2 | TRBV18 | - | CASSPPSFTNTGELFF | TGTGCCAGCTCACCACCGAGCTTTACGAACACCGGGGAGCTGTTTTTT
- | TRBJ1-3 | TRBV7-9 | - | CASSFGGEGISGNTIYF | TGTGCCAGCAGCTTTGGCGGAGAGGGGATCTCTGGAAACACCATATATTTT
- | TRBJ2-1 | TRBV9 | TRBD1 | CASSVDGRGLDEQFF | TGTGCCAGCAGCGTAGATGGCAGGGGGCTGGATGAGCAGTTCTTC
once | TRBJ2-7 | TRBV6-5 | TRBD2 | CASSYSTSGRYEQYF | TGTGCCAGCAGTTACTCGACTAGCGGGCGCTACGAGCAGTACTTC
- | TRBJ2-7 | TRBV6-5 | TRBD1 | CASSYRDRSSYEQYF | TGTGCCAGCAGTTACCGGGACAGGAGCTCCTACGAGCAGTACTTC
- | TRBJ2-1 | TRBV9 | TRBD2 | CASSVVAGTSGNNEQFF | TGTGCCAGCAGCGTAGTTGCTGGGACTAGCGGTAACAATGAGCAGTTCTTC
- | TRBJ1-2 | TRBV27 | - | CASSPAMSVPYGYTF | TGTGCCAGCAGTCCCGCAATGTCAGTTCCCTATGGCTACACCTTC
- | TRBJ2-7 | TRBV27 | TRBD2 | CASSYGGSYEQYF | TGTGCCAGCAGCTACGGGGGGTCCTACGAGCAGTACTTC
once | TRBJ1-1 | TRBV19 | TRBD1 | CASSPSGTGPVNTEAFF | TGTGCCAGTAGTCCTTCCGGGACAGGGCCGGTGAACACTGAAGCTTTCTTT
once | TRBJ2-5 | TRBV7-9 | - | CASSLDSERFQETQYF | TGTGCCAGCAGCTTAGATTCGGAGCGATTCCAAGAGACCCAGTACTTC
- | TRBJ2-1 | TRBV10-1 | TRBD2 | CASSVHSGGTGEQFF | TGCGCCAGCAGTGTACATAGCGGGGGAACCGGTGAGCAGTTCTTC
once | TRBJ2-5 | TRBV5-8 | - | CASSSNGVTQYF | TGTGCCAGCAGCTCCAACGGGGTGACCCAGTACTTC
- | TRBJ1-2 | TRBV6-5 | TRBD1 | CASSYDGQGYGYTF | TGTGCCAGCAGTTACGACGGACAGGGCTATGGCTACACCTTC
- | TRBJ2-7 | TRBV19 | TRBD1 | CASSDDRGLPYEQYF | TGTGCCAGTAGCGACGACAGGGGGCTGCCCTACGAGCAGTACTTC
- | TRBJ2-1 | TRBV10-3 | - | CAISESTYNEQFF | TGTGCCATCAGTGAGTCGACCTACAATGAGCAGTTCTTC
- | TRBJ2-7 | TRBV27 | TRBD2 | CASRGLAGYPYEQYF | TGTGCCAGCAGGGGACTAGCGGGGTATCCCTACGAGCAGTACTTC
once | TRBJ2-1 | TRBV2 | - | CASSEVADEQFF | TGTGCCAGCAGTGAAGTAGCCGATGAGCAGTTCTTC
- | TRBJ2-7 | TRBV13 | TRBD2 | CASSSGLAGGPDYEQYF | TGTGCCAGCAGCTCCGGACTAGCGGGAGGGCCGGACTACGAGCAGTACTTC
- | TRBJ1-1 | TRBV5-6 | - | CASSLDASSAFF | TGTGCCAGCAGCTTGGACGCCTCGTCAGCTTTCTTT